The 32 T cell receptor beta chains below were found in one sample sequenced in a study of blood T cell repertoires in COVID-19. Using immunoSEQ multiplex PCR, the repertoire was profiled, and TCRdb retains in-frame clones only, with some absent. The sample shows approximately 40,000 clones, about 88% of them seen only once. Sequencing used peripheral blood. The receptors derive from a human donor in a cohort sampled during active COVID-19.

The V gene is TRBV6-4, the J gene TRBJ2-7; perhaps TRBD2 as D (5 bases). V lost 3 bases and J 3 bases, leaving 9 bases between the germline ends. This CDR3 contains 13 residues. Germline V gene data show CDR1 as MRHNA and CDR2 as SNTAGT. The CDR3 region has the DNA TGTGCCAGCAGTGAGGAAGCGGACTACGAGCAGTACTTC. Its translation is CASSEEADYEQYF.

This chain uses TRBV19 with TRBJ1-5; D is possibly TRBD1 (5 bases). V shed 0 bases and J shed 2 bases, with 5 bases lying between them. The CDR3 has 14 amino acids. Germline V gives CDR1 LNHDA, CDR2 SQIVND (reference sequence). The chain's CDR3 is CASSIDRGNQPQHF. The CDR3 DNA is TGTGCCAGTAGTATAGACAGGGGCAATCAGCCCCAGCATTTT.

This chain links TRBV2 with TRBJ2-7; tentatively, D is TRBD1 (6 bases). Germline CDR1 SNHLY, CDR2 FYNNEI. The V and J ends lost 2 bases and 5 bases respectively, with 22 bases between them. CDR3 length: 17 residues. CDR3 nucleotides: TGTGCCAGCAGTGAAAGGGTAAGGGGGTCTTCGACCGACGAGCAGTACTTC. Translation gives CASSERVRGSSTDEQYF.

The chain is built from TRBV6-5 and TRBJ1-2; a possible D gene is TRBD1 (6 bases). CDR3 size: 14 residues. Trimming took off 6 bases at V and 2 bases at J, with 13 bases between the two ends. From germline, CDR1 is MNHEY and CDR2 SVGAGI. The CDR3 region is CASRLDSMNYGYTF. Here the CDR3 DNA reads TGTGCCAGCAGACTGGACAGTATGAACTATGGCTACACCTTC.

The chain couples TRBV12-3 or TRBV12-4 to TRBJ2-1, with D maybe TRBD2 (6 bases). CDR3 length: 12 residues. Between the trimmed V and J ends, which lost 2 bases and 7 bases, there was a span of 6 bases. CDR3 amino acids: CASSLRENEQFF. The CDR3 coding sequence is TGTGCCAGCAGTTTACGGGAGAATGAGCAGTTCTTC.

The count of this clone is one. J is TRBJ2-1 and V is TRBV28; D not certain. Looked up from germline, CDR1 is MDHEN and CDR2 is SYDVKM. This CDR3 region has 13 residues. The germline V and J ends were trimmed by 3 bases and 9 bases, with 12 bases remaining between them. CDR3 residues: CASSFRGGGEQFF. Here the CDR3 DNA reads TGTGCCAGCAGTTTCCGTGGTGGCGGTGAGCAGTTCTTC.

The chain uses TRBV7-9 and TRBJ1-4; D unclear. Looked up from germline, CDR1 is SEHNR and CDR2 is FQNEAQ (reference sequence). V shed 1 base and J shed 8 bases, with 20 bases lying between them. The CDR3 is 17 amino acids. The CDR3: CASSLVPAAYGEEKLFF. DNA for the CDR3: TGTGCCAGCAGCTTAGTGCCCGCAGCGTACGGGGAGGAAAAACTGTTTTTT.

This clone was counted only a few times. This chain joins TRBV7-9 and TRBJ2-7, with TRBD1 matching 10 bases. The CDR3 is made up of 14 amino acids. J was trimmed by 7 bases and V by 1 base; bases with no gene match: 4. CDR1 is SEHNR and CDR2 is FQNEAQ in the germline V gene (reference sequence). CDR3 residues: CASSLGQGAGEQYF. CDR3 nucleotides: TGTGCCAGCAGCTTAGGACAGGGGGCTGGGGAGCAGTACTTC.

The gene calls are TRBV5-4 and TRBJ2-5, with D maybe TRBD1 (5 bases). The germline V gene encodes CDR1 SGHNT and CDR2 YYREEE (reference sequence). V was clipped by 1 base and J by 7 bases, with 11 bases between them. CDR3 size: 13 residues. CDR3 amino acids: CASSLSGTGTQYF. Written as DNA, the CDR3 is TGTGCCAGCAGCTTGAGTGGTACAGGGACCCAGTACTTC.

V gene TRBV7-9 combines with J gene TRBJ1-2; TRBD1 matches at 7 bases. This CDR3 spans 14 amino acids. V lost 1 base, J lost 3 bases, and 2 bases stayed unmatched. Looked up from germline, CDR1 is SEHNR and CDR2 is FQNEAQ (reference sequence). CDR3 residues: CASSLGRGDYGYTF. CDR3 DNA: TGTGCCAGCAGCTTAGGCAGGGGGGACTATGGCTACACCTTC.

The J gene is TRBJ1-2, the V gene TRBV5-4, with D possibly matching TRBD1 (6 bases). The V end lost 0 bases, the J end lost 0 bases, and 15 bases lay between the germline ends. Germline V CDR1 and CDR2: SGHNT, YYREEE (reference sequence). This CDR3 has 17 amino acids. The CDR3 DNA sequence: TGTGCCAGCAGCTTGGACCAACAGGGAAATCCTAACTATGGCTACACCTTC. Protein product: CASSLDQQGNPNYGYTF.

This chain connects TRBV6-6 to TRBJ2-3, with TRBD1 matching 11 bases. The germline V gene encodes CDR1 MNHNY and CDR2 SVGAGI (reference sequence). The CDR3 has 16 amino acids. Trimming took 3 bases from V and 6 from J; bases not matched to a gene: 8. CDR3 nucleotides: TGTGCCAGCAGTTATCTTGGACAGGGGGCCTCGGATACGCAGTATTTT. Its translation: CASSYLGQGASDTQYF.

The chain combines TRBV11-3 with TRBJ2-2; D possibly corresponds to TRBD2 (5 bases). This CDR3 is built from 15 residues. Looked up from germline, CDR1 is SGHNT and CDR2 is YENEEA. The V gene lost 2 bases and the J gene lost 4 bases, with 11 bases spanning the gap. The CDR3 DNA reads TGTGCCAGCAGCTTAAGCGGCGTTGGCACCGGGGAGCTGTTTTTT. This translates into CASSLSGVGTGELFF.

This clone appeared once. The chain joins TRBV19 to TRBJ2-7; tentatively, D is TRBD1 (6 bases). The V gene's germline CDR1 is LNHDA and CDR2 SQIVND (reference sequence). This CDR3 region has 16 residues. The V end lost 3 bases, the J end lost 0 bases, and 15 bases lay between the germline ends. The chain's CDR3 is CASSMGGQGSSYEQYF. The CDR3 coding sequence is TGTGCCAGTAGTATGGGCGGCCAGGGGAGCTCCTACGAGCAGTACTTC. The variable domain in full, with the rest retrieved from reference TRBV19 and TRBJ2-7, is DGGITQSPKYLFRKEGQNVTLSCEQNLNHDAMYWYRQDPGQGLRLIYYSQIVNDFQKGDIAEGYSVSREKKESFPLTVTSAQKNPTAFYLCASSMGGQGSSYEQYFGPGTRLTVT.

The CDR3, as DNA: TGTGCCAGCAGCTTAGCGCCCTCGAGGGCTCTCTCTGGAAACACCATATATTTT. Protein product: CASSLAPSRALSGNTIYF. The genes are TRBV11-2 and TRBJ1-3; D uncertain. The germline V gene encodes CDR1 SGHAT and CDR2 FQNNGV. The CDR3 consists of 18 residues. Trimming stripped 1 base from V and 0 bases from J, with 16 bases between.

The V gene is TRBV10-1, the J gene TRBJ2-5; D remains ambiguous. Germline V gene sequence: CDR1 WNHNN, CDR2 SYGVQD (reference sequence). This CDR3 comprises 12 residues. V lost 1 base and J lost 5, with 5 bases in between. The CDR3: CASSEFGETQYF. Written as DNA, the CDR3 is TGCGCCAGCAGTGAGTTCGGGGAGACCCAGTACTTC.

The J gene is TRBJ1-2, the V gene TRBV19; 7 nucleotides match TRBD1. V lost 7 bases and J lost 3; bases outside the gene matches: 5. The CDR3 extends over 13 amino acids. Germline V gene lookup returns CDR1 LNHDA and CDR2 SQIVND (reference sequence). CDR3 region: CASTKGQHYGYTF. The CDR3 nucleotides read TGTGCCAGTACCAAGGGACAGCACTATGGCTACACCTTC.

V is TRBV7-9 and J is TRBJ2-3, with TRBD1 matching over 11 bases. CDR1 and CDR2 from the germline V gene are SEHNR and FQNEAQ (reference sequence). This CDR3 contains 18 residues. With 0 bases clipped from V and 4 bases from J, the junction kept 9 bases outside the gene matches. CDR3 nucleotides: TGTGCCAGCAGCTTAGCAACCCCCGGGACAGGGGGTGCAGATACGCAGTATTTT. It encodes CASSLATPGTGGADTQYF.

The rearrangement uses TRBV15 and TRBJ2-2, with a possible D match to TRBD1 (5 bases). Germline V gene data show CDR1 as LNHNV and CDR2 as YYDKDF (reference sequence). V was clipped by 1 base and J by 6 bases, with 12 bases between them. The CDR3 has 15 amino acids. CDR3 sequence: CATSRGWGSAGELFF. CDR3 nucleotides: TGTGCCACCAGCAGAGGATGGGGCAGCGCCGGGGAGCTGTTTTTT.

CDR3 DNA sequence: TGTGCCAGCAGCCTGGGTGGGGGAGGGGAGACCCAGTACTTC. This gives the protein CASSLGGGGETQYF. The rearrangement uses TRBV27 and TRBJ2-5; 7 nucleotides agree with TRBD2. J was trimmed by 5 bases and V by 6 bases; bases with no gene match: 9. The CDR3 runs to 14 residues. Germline CDR1 MNHEY, CDR2 SMNVEV (reference sequence).

The chain employs TRBV5-1 and TRBJ2-1, with 8 bases matching TRBD1. J was trimmed by 1 base and V by 0 bases; bases with no gene match: 0. Germline V lookup: CDR1 SGHRS, CDR2 YFSETQ. The CDR3 consists of 15 residues. CDR3 residues: CASSLGDRSYNEQFF. CDR3 DNA sequence: TGCGCCAGCAGCTTGGGGGACAGGTCCTACAATGAGCAGTTCTTC.

This clone was seen more than once but under ten times. CDR3 DNA: TGTGCCAGCAGCTTATACAGCCCTCGAAACACCGGGGAGCTGTTTTTT. As protein: CASSLYSPRNTGELFF. This sequence joins TRBV7-9 and TRBJ2-2; no definite D call. The CDR3 consists of 16 residues. Germline assignment: CDR1 SEHNR and CDR2 FQNEAQ (reference sequence). Trimming took off 2 bases at V and 2 bases at J, with 12 bases between the two ends.

This clone was seen more than once but under ten times. V is TRBV27 and J is TRBJ2-7; 7 bases are a match to TRBD1. With 4 bases clipped from V and 5 bases from J, the junction kept 8 bases outside the gene matches. The germline V gene has CDR1 MNHEY and CDR2 SMNVEV (reference sequence). The CDR3 extends over 14 amino acids. Written as DNA, the CDR3 is TGTGCCAGCAGTTCACAGGGGTTATGGGACGAGCAGTACTTC. Translation: CASSSQGLWDEQYF.

CDR3 DNA sequence: TGTGCCTGGAGCCAGGGGACAGGCGGTGGCTACACCTTC. Protein product: CAWSQGTGGGYTF. This rearrangement joins TRBV30 to TRBJ1-2; 8 bases map to TRBD1. Germline lookup yields CDR1 GTSNPN and CDR2 SVGIG (reference sequence). V lost 3 bases and J lost 7; bases outside the gene matches: 7. The CDR3 has 13 amino acids.

The chain uses TRBV21-1 and TRBJ2-7; whether TRBD1, the table's D call, matches the DNA was not checked. TRBV21-1 is an annotated pseudogene. The CDR3 contains 13 residues. In DNA, the CDR3 is TGTGCCAGCAGCAAAGCAGGGGAAACCGAGCAGTACTTC. This codes for CASSKAGETEQYF.

The chain links TRBV2 to TRBJ2-3, with D uncertain. V lost 10 bases and J lost 6, with 8 bases in between. The CDR3 extends over 10 amino acids. The germline V gene encodes CDR1 SNHLY and CDR2 FYNNEI. CDR3 in DNA: TGTGCCATACTTCGGGATACGCAGTATTTT. This sequence encodes CAILRDTQYF.

The J gene is TRBJ2-2, the V gene TRBV15; 8 positions agree with TRBD1. CDR1 and CDR2 (germline): LNHNV, YYDKDF (reference sequence). Trimming cost V 9 bases and J 3 bases; bases outside gene matches: 6. The CDR3 extends over 14 amino acids. CDR3 in amino acids: CATTGTGYTGELFF. The CDR3 DNA sequence: TGTGCCACTACCGGGACAGGATACACCGGGGAGCTGTTTTTT. The full variable domain, rest sourced from reference TRBV15 and TRBJ2-2, is DAMVIQNPRYQVTQFGKPVTLSCSQTLNHNVMYWYQQKSSQAPKLLFHYYDKDFNNEADTPDNFQSRRPNTSFCFLDIRSPGLGDTAMYLCATTGTGYTGELFFGEGSRLTVL.

The rearrangement links TRBV2 to TRBJ1-4, with D maybe TRBD1 (5 bases). The V and J ends lost 5 bases and 8 bases respectively, with 21 bases between them. The CDR3 is made up of 16 amino acids. The germline V gene encodes CDR1 SNHLY and CDR2 FYNNEI. CDR3 coding DNA: TGTGCCAGCAGTCCCCTCTCGGGCCTGGCAGGGGAAAAACTGTTTTTT. Amino acids: CASSPLSGLAGEKLFF. The full variable domain, with the rest looked up from reference TRBV2 and TRBJ1-4, is EPEVTQTPSHQVTQMGQEVILRCVPISNHLYFYWYRQILGQKVEFLVSFYNNEISEKSEIFDDQFSVERPDGSNFTLKIRSTKLEDSAMYFCASSPLSGLAGEKLFFGSGTQLSVL.

This rearrangement joins TRBV6-5 to TRBJ1-2; possibly TRBD1 for D (6 bases). CDR3 size: 14 residues. Germline values: CDR1 MNHEY, CDR2 SVGAGI. The V and J ends lost 0 bases and 8 bases respectively, with 13 bases between them. The CDR3 region is CASSYSRPGDGYTF. The DNA of the CDR3 is TGTGCCAGCAGTTACTCGCGGCCAGGGGACGGCTACACCTTC.

This chain links TRBV5-1 with TRBJ2-4; 8 bases line up with TRBD1. Losses at the gene ends were 6 bases for V and 7 bases for J; bases not matched to a gene: 9. There are 14 residues in the CDR3. CDR1 is SGHRS and CDR2 is YFSETQ in the germline V gene. The CDR3 spells CASNAGQGTNIQYF. Written as DNA, the CDR3 is TGCGCCAGCAACGCCGGACAGGGTACGAACATTCAGTACTTC.

The chain couples TRBV20-1 to TRBJ2-6, with 10 positions matching TRBD1. Per the germline V gene, CDR1 is DFQATT and CDR2 is SNEGSKA (reference sequence). This CDR3 region has 17 residues. V lost 3 bases to trimming and J lost 0 bases; unmatched junction nucleotides: 5. CDR3 bases: TGCAGTGCTAGTCCGGACAGGGGGGGCTCTGGGGCCAACGTCCTGACTTTC. Residues: CSASPDRGGSGANVLTF.

This clone has only a few counts. The genes are TRBV28 and TRBJ2-7, with a tentative D call TRBD1 (6 bases). V was shortened by 5 bases and J by 0 bases, with 11 bases between the two germline ends. The CDR3 covers 14 residues. The germline V gene has CDR1 MDHEN and CDR2 SYDVKM. CDR3 region: CASSTGTTSYEQYF. The CDR3 coding sequence is TGTGCCAGCAGTACTGGGACAACCTCCTACGAGCAGTACTTC. Looking up the rest from reference TRBV28 and TRBJ2-7 gives the full variable domain: DVKVTQSSRYLVKRTGEKVFLECVQDMDHENMFWYRQDPGLGLRLIYFSYDVKMKEKGDIPEGYSVSREKKERFSLILESASTNQTSMYLCASSTGTTSYEQYFGPGTRLTVT.